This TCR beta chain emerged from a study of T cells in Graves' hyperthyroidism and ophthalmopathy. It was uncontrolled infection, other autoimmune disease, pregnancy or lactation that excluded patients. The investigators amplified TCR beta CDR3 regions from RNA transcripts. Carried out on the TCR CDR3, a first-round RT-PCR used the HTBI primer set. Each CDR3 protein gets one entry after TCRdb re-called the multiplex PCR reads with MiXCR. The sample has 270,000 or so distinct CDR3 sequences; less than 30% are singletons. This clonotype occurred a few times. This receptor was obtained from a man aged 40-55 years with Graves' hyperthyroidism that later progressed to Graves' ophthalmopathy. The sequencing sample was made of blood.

The DNA of the CDR3 is TGCGCCAGCAGCCAGGGGGCTGAGGGGAGCTCCTATAATTCACCCCTCCACTTT. It encodes CASSQGAEGSSYNSPLHF. The rearrangement joins TRBV4-1 to TRBJ1-6, with D maybe TRBD1 (6 bases). Between the trimmed V and J ends, which lost 3 bases and 0 bases, there was a span of 15 bases. Germline V lookup: CDR1 MGHRA, CDR2 YSYEKL. The CDR3 contains 18 residues.